This paragraph covers one T cell receptor (beta chain) sequence. This record comes from a study of Ad26.COV2.S vaccination and SARS-CoV-2 variants. Data came from immunoSEQ multiplex PCR; TCRdb stores just in-frame clones and leaves some out. Among some 190,000 clones, roughly 89% were seen once, and the ten largest hold roughly 6%. This CDR3 has 14 residues. Trimming took 5 bases from V and 8 from J, leaving 15 bases between them. Germline V gene sequence: CDR1 MNHNY, CDR2 SVGAGI (reference sequence). Sequencing used peripheral blood, obtained after recovery from COVID-19. This TCR was recovered from a human donor who had recovered from COVID-19. The gene calls are TRBV6-6 and TRBJ1-4, with D possibly TRBD1 on 6 matching bases. CDR3 DNA: TGTGCCAGCAGTAGGGGGGGGGCTGGGGAAAAACTGTTTTTT. This sequence encodes CASSRGGAGEKLFF.